This T cell receptor (beta chain) was captured in a study of shared clonotypes between healthy human individuals. Generated by immunoSEQ multiplex PCR, the TCRdb table keeps only in-frame clones and is missing some. The sample carries around 2,000,000 clones, approximately 94% recorded once. The ends were cut back, 9 bases at V and 5 bases at J, with 17 bases in the middle. The CDR3 spans 13 residues. Germline V gives CDR1 SGHTS, CDR2 YDEGEE. Positive CCR7 selection of CD45RO-negative cells yielded the naive CD8 cells, and terminally differentiated effector memory CD45RA+ cells were excluded. In regard to this clone: What it binds is not known.

Overall study findings and caveats: Only blood samples were collected, and tissue repertoires likely differ.

V is TRBV5-8 and J is TRBJ2-5; D is unclear. The clonotype originates from a man aged 18 to 29 in good health. The specimen sequenced was naive CD8+ T cells sorted from blood. The CDR3 DNA sequence: TGTGCCACCCTGCATTCCGTCCCCGAGACCCAGTACTTC. Its protein product is CATLHSVPETQYF.